The 20 T cell receptor beta chains listed next were all sequenced from one sample in a study of OX40 agonist ivuxolimab in advanced cancers. Repertoires were generated with immunoSEQ multiplex PCR, while TCRdb's copy carries only in-frame clones and drops some. The sample contains fewer than 90,000 clones, less than 95% of which appear only once. The source material was CD4+ or CD8+ T cells sorted from blood, sampled in a trial of the OX40 agonist ivuxolimab. Receptors originate from an adult with an advanced solid tumor such as melanoma, head and neck, liver or kidney cancer.

The rearrangement uses TRBV19 and TRBJ2-7, with D tentatively TRBD1 (5 bases). V shed 6 bases and J shed 4 bases, with 10 bases lying between them. The CDR3 runs 12 residues. In germline, CDR1 is LNHDA, CDR2 SQIVND (reference sequence). This CDR3 is CASSYQGYEQYF. For the CDR3, the DNA is TGTGCCAGTAGCTACCAGGGTTACGAGCAGTACTTC.

This clone was seen only once. The V call is TRBV5-1, the J call TRBJ2-1; possible D gene TRBD1, 5 bases. In germline, CDR1 is SGHRS, CDR2 YFSETQ. This CDR3 is 13 amino acids long. Trimming shortened V by 2 bases and J by 10 bases, and 13 bases separated the two germline ends. This CDR3 reads CASSFFTGGEQFF. In DNA form, the CDR3 reads TGCGCCAGCAGCTTTTTCACAGGCGGAGAGCAGTTCTTC.

About this clone: The junction differs from germline at one of its ends, possibly a read error. The chain carries TRBV7-9 and TRBJ1-1; 9 bases match TRBD1. CDR1 and CDR2 (germline): SEHNR, FQNEAQ (reference sequence). CDR3 length equals 11 residues. Here the CDR3 DNA reads TGTGCCAGCAGCCTCCGGGACAGGGTGATCTTT. Protein product: CASSLRDRVIF.

A few counts support this clone. This chain uses TRBV9 with TRBJ1-5; D not certain. V was pared by 0 bases and J by 7 bases, with 17 bases between. This CDR3 is 16 amino acids long. CDR1 and CDR2 from the germline V gene are SGDLS and YYNGEE. CDR3 coding DNA: TGTGCCAGCAGCGTAGCTGGTCCTCAATCGTTACAGCCCCAGCATTTT. Translation: CASSVAGPQSLQPQHF.

The rearrangement uses TRBV11-3 and TRBJ2-3; 11 bases align to TRBD2. Germline values: CDR1 SGHNT, CDR2 YENEEA. Germline trimming cut 5 bases from V and 2 bases from J; bases unmatched to any gene: 12. This CDR3 comprises 18 residues. The DNA for the CDR3 is TGTGCCAGCAGCACGGGGACTAGCGGATCGGGATTCACAGATACGCAGTATTTT. Translating it yields CASSTGTSGSGFTDTQYF. Combining the CDR3 with reference TRBV11-3 and TRBJ2-3 gives the whole variable domain EAGVVQSPRYKIIEKKQPVAFWCNPISGHNTLYWYLQNLGQGPELLIRYENEEAVDDSQLPKDRFSAERLKGVDSTLKIQPAELGDSAVYLCASSTGTSGSGFTDTQYFGPGTRLTVL.

This chain links TRBV6-1 with TRBJ2-1; TRBD1 matches at 7 bases. Germline V lookup: CDR1 MNHNS, CDR2 SASEGT. Trimming removed 3 bases from V and 6 bases from J; junction bases left unmatched: 5. The CDR3 has 14 residues. The CDR3 nucleotides read TGTGCCAGCAGTGACAGGGGGTGGGGCAATGAGCAGTTCTTC. It yields the protein CASSDRGWGNEQFF.

V and J are TRBV15 and TRBJ1-5, with no clear D. V lost 0 bases and J 7 bases, leaving 4 bases between the germline ends. The CDR3 has 12 residues. CDR1 is LNHNV, CDR2 YYDKDF, per germline (reference sequence). The CDR3 loop reads CATSREKQPQHF. The CDR3 DNA is TGTGCCACCAGCAGAGAAAAACAGCCCCAGCATTTT.

V usage is TRBV28 and J usage is TRBJ2-3; TRBD2 aligns across 11 bases. V shed 4 bases, J shed 4 bases, and the junction held 7 bases outside the gene matches. This CDR3 region has 16 residues. Germline V lookup: CDR1 MDHEN, CDR2 SYDVKM. The CDR3 sequence is CASSSGLAELPDTQYF. The CDR3 region has the DNA TGTGCCAGCAGTTCGGGACTAGCGGAATTACCAGATACGCAGTATTTT.

The rearrangement joins TRBV28 to TRBJ1-1; 9 bases fit TRBD1. The CDR3 has 12 amino acids. The V gene end was trimmed by 10 bases and the J gene end by 4 bases; junction bases not matched to a gene: 4. CDR1 is MDHEN, CDR2 SYDVKM, per germline. The CDR3 here is CATGTGITEAFF. CDR3 nucleotides: TGTGCCACTGGGACAGGGATCACTGAAGCTTTCTTT. Supplemented by reference TRBV28 and TRBJ1-1, the full variable domain reads DVKVTQSSRYLVKRTGEKVFLECVQDMDHENMFWYRQDPGLGLRLIYFSYDVKMKEKGDIPEGYSVSREKKERFSLILESASTNQTSMYLCATGTGITEAFFGQGTRLTVV.

On this clone itself: This specimen includes other DNA sequences encoding the same CDR3. This sequence joins TRBV6-5 and TRBJ1-1, with D perhaps matching TRBD1 (6 bases). Trimming pared 6 bases from V and 1 base from J, leaving 12 bases between. The CDR3 runs to 14 residues. Per the germline V gene, CDR1 is MNHEY and CDR2 is SVGAGI. In DNA form, the CDR3 reads TGTGCCAGCAGCTCCTTGACAGGGAACACTGAAGCTTTCTTT. Protein: CASSSLTGNTEAFF.

The chain uses TRBV6-6 and TRBJ1-4; D is perhaps TRBD1 (6 bases). The germline CDR1 and CDR2 sequences are MNHNY and SVGAGI (reference sequence). Trimming took 8 bases from V and 2 from J, leaving 15 bases between them. The CDR3 contains 15 residues. CDR3 in amino acids: CASERGGRTNEKLFF. In DNA, the CDR3 is TGTGCCAGCGAGAGGGGGGGGCGCACTAATGAAAAACTGTTTTTT.

The genes are TRBV2 and TRBJ1-4, with D possibly matching TRBD1 (5 bases). The ends were cut back, 1 base at V and 8 bases at J, with 11 bases in the middle. Germline-derived CDR1 and CDR2 are SNHLY and FYNNEI. The CDR3 covers 14 residues. CDR3 nucleotides: TGTGCCAGCAGTGAAGGGCAGGGAGGGGAAAAACTGTTTTTT. This translates into CASSEGQGGEKLFF.

J is TRBJ1-3 and V is TRBV5-1; a weak D match, TRBD1 (5 bases). The germline CDR1 and CDR2 sequences are SGHRS and YFSETQ. The ends were cut back, 3 bases at V and 0 bases at J, with 7 bases in the middle. The CDR3 spans 14 residues. The CDR3 protein is CASSSGNSGNTIYF. CDR3 DNA: TGCGCCAGCAGCTCAGGGAACTCTGGAAACACCATATATTTT.

This clone was seen just once. The V call is TRBV7-2, the J call TRBJ1-6, with a possible D match to TRBD1 (5 bases). The CDR3 sequence is 13 residues long. Per the germline V gene, CDR1 is SGHTA and CDR2 is FQGNSA. Trimming pared 1 base from V and 10 bases from J, leaving 8 bases between. DNA for the CDR3: TGTGCCAGCAGCTTAGGCTCAGGGTCACCCCTCCACTTT. The encoded protein is CASSLGSGSPLHF.

The rearrangement uses TRBV7-2 and TRBJ2-7, with 8 bases that match TRBD1. There are 16 residues in the CDR3. Per germline, CDR1 SGHTA and CDR2 FQGNSA. Trimming removed 2 bases from V and 2 bases from J; junction bases left unmatched: 8. The DNA for the CDR3 is TGTGCCAGCAGCTTAAGTCTCGGACAGGGAACCTACGAGCAGTACTTC. Amino acids: CASSLSLGQGTYEQYF.

V and J are TRBV30 and TRBJ2-2; no clear D. V was trimmed by 3 bases and J by 3 bases, leaving 14 bases between them. From germline, CDR1 is GTSNPN and CDR2 SVGIG (reference sequence). CDR3 length: 15 amino acids. CDR3 sequence: CAWSPGVGYTGELFF. For the CDR3, the DNA is TGTGCCTGGAGCCCTGGAGTGGGTTACACCGGGGAGCTGTTTTTT.

This chain joins TRBV27 and TRBJ1-2; 8 positions agree with TRBD1. Germline loops: CDR1 MNHEY, CDR2 SMNVEV (reference sequence). After removal of 8 bases from V and 8 bases from J, the junction contained 13 bases not matched to a gene. The CDR3 loop spans 14 amino acids. CDR3 sequence: CASRLLTGESGYTF. For the CDR3, the DNA is TGTGCCAGCCGATTACTGACAGGGGAGTCGGGCTACACCTTC.

The gene calls are TRBV29-1 and TRBJ2-1, with TRBD2 identical over 8 bases. The CDR3 has 14 residues. J gave up 5 bases and V 7 bases, and 10 bases lay outside the gene matches. Germline V lookup: CDR1 SQVTM, CDR2 ANQGSEA. CDR3 sequence: CSARTSWGNNEQFF. The CDR3 nucleotides read TGCAGCGCAAGGACTAGCTGGGGGAACAATGAGCAGTTCTTC.

In this sample, this clone turned up a few times. The chain joins TRBV25-1 to TRBJ2-4; 8 bases are a match to TRBD1. This CDR3 has 15 amino acids. The germline V gene has CDR1 MGHDK and CDR2 SYGVNS. The ends lost 6 bases at V and 0 bases at J; junction bases unmatched: 4. This chain's CDR3 is CASSQTGVAKNIQYF. CDR3 DNA sequence: TGTGCCAGCAGCCAGACAGGGGTAGCCAAAAACATTCAGTACTTC.

The rearrangement uses TRBV7-3 and TRBJ1-1; maybe TRBD1 (6 bases). The CDR3 length is 14 residues. Germline V gene data show CDR1 as SGHTA and CDR2 as FQGTGA. V gave up 8 bases and J gave up 1 base, with 14 bases separating them. Written as DNA, the CDR3 is TGTGCCAGCTCTCCGGGACACCCGAACACTGAAGCTTTCTTT. Protein product: CASSPGHPNTEAFF.